Listed here are 18 T cell receptor beta chains from one sample, sequenced in a study of blood T cell repertoires in COVID-19. The method was immunoSEQ multiplex PCR; TCRdb's version includes in-frame clones alone and lacks a portion of them. Among approximately 100,000 clones listed, around 90% were seen once. The sequencing sample was made of peripheral blood. These receptors all stem from a human donor in a cohort sampled during active COVID-19.

The rearrangement uses TRBV19 and TRBJ2-7; the D gene is possibly TRBD1 (5 bases). This CDR3 is built from 12 residues. V was clipped by 5 bases and J by 3 bases, with 8 bases between them. Per the germline V gene, CDR1 is LNHDA and CDR2 is SQIVND (reference sequence). CDR3 in DNA: TGTGCCAGTAGTCAGGGCGGCTACGAGCAGTACTTC. Translation gives CASSQGGYEQYF. Using reference TRBV19 and TRBJ2-7 for the parts outside the CDR3, the full variable domain is DGGITQSPKYLFRKEGQNVTLSCEQNLNHDAMYWYRQDPGQGLRLIYYSQIVNDFQKGDIAEGYSVSREKKESFPLTVTSAQKNPTAFYLCASSQGGYEQYFGPGTRLTVT.

The chain is built from TRBV5-4 and TRBJ2-7, with 11 bases fitting TRBD1. This CDR3 contains 13 residues. After removal of 6 bases from V and 5 bases from J, the junction contained 4 bases not matched to a gene. Germline CDR1 reads SGHNT; CDR2 reads YYREEE (reference sequence). The chain's CDR3 is CASNRDRGDEQYF. The CDR3 DNA reads TGTGCCAGCAACCGGGACAGGGGGGACGAGCAGTACTTC.

This chain uses TRBV5-1 with TRBJ2-2; 7 nucleotides line up with TRBD1. V shed 2 bases and J 1 base; nucleotides not matched to a gene: 2. In germline, CDR1 is SGHRS, CDR2 YFSETQ. CDR3 size: 15 residues. This CDR3 is CASSFNRGNTGELFF. The CDR3 DNA reads TGCGCCAGCAGCTTTAACAGGGGGAACACCGGGGAGCTGTTTTTT.

This chain links TRBV29-1 with TRBJ2-7, with D perhaps matching TRBD1 (5 bases). CDR1 and CDR2 from the germline V gene are SQVTM and ANQGSEA. The CDR3 has 12 residues. With 6 bases removed from V and 4 bases from J, the gap between germline ends came to 13 bases. Here the CDR3 reads CSVQDKVYEQYF. The CDR3 DNA is TGCAGCGTCCAGGACAAGGTTTACGAGCAGTACTTC.

The gene calls are TRBV7-2 and TRBJ1-4; perhaps TRBD1 as D (6 bases). The V end was cut by 4 bases, the J end by 5 bases, with 23 bases between. Germline assignment: CDR1 SGHTA and CDR2 FQGNSA. This CDR3 has 18 residues. The CDR3 reads CASSSQPRTVKGNEKLFF. The CDR3 DNA is TGTGCCAGCAGCTCCCAACCACGGACAGTAAAAGGAAATGAAAAACTGTTTTTT.

The sample holds a few counts of this clone. The chain couples TRBV5-4 to TRBJ2-6; 9 nucleotides agree with TRBD1. Germline trimming cut 7 bases from V and 0 bases from J; bases unmatched to any gene: 11. Germline CDR1 and CDR2: SGHNT and YYREEE (reference sequence). The CDR3 runs 18 residues. CDR3 coding DNA: TGTGCCAGCGGACGTACAGGGGGCGGTTTCTCTGGGGCCAACGTCCTGACTTTC. Encoded protein: CASGRTGGGFSGANVLTF.

This clone was counted between two and nine times. V gene TRBV14 combines with J gene TRBJ1-2; a weak D match, TRBD1 (5 bases). The V end lost 5 bases, the J end lost 5 bases, and 15 bases lay between the germline ends. The CDR3 extends over 14 amino acids. Germline lookup yields CDR1 SGHDN and CDR2 FVKESK. CDR3 sequence (DNA): TGTGCCAGCAGCGGCGCGGGGGGGACGTATGGCTACACCTTC. The encoded protein is CASSGAGGTYGYTF.

A remark on this clone: At one end the junction does not follow the germline gene, possibly because of a read error. The chain is built from TRBV6-5 and TRBJ2-7, with TRBD1 as a possible D gene (6 bases). The CDR3 has 13 amino acids. CDR1 is MNHEY, CDR2 SVGAGI, per germline. The CDR3 region has the DNA TGTGCAAGCATCATTGGACAGAGCTACGAGCAGTACTTC. Protein: CASIIGQSYEQYF.

The rearrangement uses TRBV6-5 and TRBJ1-2; TRBD1 is a possible D gene (5 bases). Deletions cut 2 bases from V and 7 bases from J, with 17 bases between. Per the germline V gene, CDR1 is MNHEY and CDR2 is SVGAGI. The length of the CDR3 is 15 residues. CDR3 residues: CASSYSRDFIGGYTF. CDR3 bases: TGTGCCAGCAGTTACAGCAGGGATTTTATTGGTGGCTACACCTTC.

The V gene is TRBV2, the J gene TRBJ1-2; 9 nucleotides line up with TRBD1. Germline CDR1 is SNHLY and CDR2 is FYNNEI. The CDR3 runs to 13 residues. Losses at the gene ends were 6 bases for V and 3 bases for J; bases not matched to a gene: 2. CDR3 coding DNA: TGTGCCAGCAGCCGGGACAGGGACTATGGCTACACCTTC. Its translation is CASSRDRDYGYTF.

The chain combines TRBV3-1 (or the pseudogene TRBV3-2) with TRBJ2-1; weak D call: TRBD1 (6 bases). The germline V and J ends were trimmed by 4 bases and 3 bases, with 13 bases remaining between them. The CDR3 contains 15 residues. The germline V gene has CDR1 LGHDT and CDR2 YNNKEL (reference sequence). CDR3 region: CASSPGEAYYNEQFF. The CDR3 nucleotides are TGTGCCAGCAGCCCAGGGGAAGCTTACTACAATGAGCAGTTCTTC.

The rearrangement uses TRBV5-1 and TRBJ2-3, with a weak D call TRBD1 (7 bases). The CDR3 has 16 amino acids. Germline V gene sequence: CDR1 SGHRS, CDR2 YFSETQ. The V and J ends lost 2 bases and 4 bases respectively, with 17 bases between them. CDR3 region: CASSLKTGRMADTQYF. CDR3 nucleotide sequence: TGCGCCAGCAGCTTAAAGACAGGGAGGATGGCAGATACGCAGTATTTT.

The rearrangement uses TRBV7-8 and TRBJ2-1; weak D call: TRBD1 (6 bases). Between the trimmed V and J ends, which lost 1 base and 10 bases, there was a span of 17 bases. The CDR3 has 15 residues. CDR1 and CDR2 (germline): SGHVS, FQNEAQ. CDR3 sequence (DNA): TGTGCCAGCAGCTTAGTCGGCCCGACAGGAAAGGAGCAGTTCTTC. This encodes CASSLVGPTGKEQFF.

The J gene is TRBJ1-1, the V gene TRBV7-3, with D tentatively TRBD1 (5 bases). The CDR3 has 18 amino acids. Trimming pared 5 bases from V and 1 base from J, leaving 23 bases between. Looked up from germline, CDR1 is SGHTA and CDR2 is FQGTGA. CDR3 in DNA: TGTGCCAGCAGCCTTATGGCGGTCCTTAATCAGGGGAACACTGAAGCTTTCTTT. Translation gives CASSLMAVLNQGNTEAFF.

The CDR3 sequence is CASSPSAGWSQPQHF. Here the CDR3 DNA reads TGTGCCAGCAGCCCGTCAGCAGGGTGGAGTCAGCCCCAGCATTTT. This rearrangement joins TRBV5-5 to TRBJ1-5; a possible D gene is TRBD1 (5 bases). The V and J ends lost 4 bases and 6 bases respectively, with 17 bases between them. The CDR3 runs to 15 residues. Germline values: CDR1 SGHKS, CDR2 YYEKEE (reference sequence).

This chain joins TRBV30 and TRBJ2-1, with 9 positions matching TRBD2. Per the germline V gene, CDR1 is GTSNPN and CDR2 is SVGIG (reference sequence). This CDR3 is 14 amino acids long. With V trimmed by 2 bases and J by 6 bases, 5 bases remained unmatched. CDR3: CAWSPLAGFNEQFF. CDR3 nucleotides: TGTGCCTGGAGTCCCCTAGCGGGATTCAATGAGCAGTTCTTC. Using reference TRBV30 and TRBJ2-1 for the parts outside the CDR3, the full variable domain is SQTIHQWPATLVQPVGSPLSLECTVEGTSNPNLYWYRQAAGRGLQLLFYSVGIGQISSEVPQNLSASRPQDRQFILSSKKLLLSDSGFYLCAWSPLAGFNEQFFGPGTRLTVL.

The V gene is TRBV5-8, the J gene TRBJ2-3; 8 bases are shared with TRBD2. The junction had 12 bases not matched to a gene; V was cut back by 0 bases and J by 3 bases. This CDR3 comprises 18 residues. Per germline, CDR1 SGHTS and CDR2 YDEGEE. In DNA, the CDR3 is TGTGCCAGCAGCTTGGACGACCCACTAGCGGAGCTAACAGATACGCAGTATTTT. This sequence encodes CASSLDDPLAELTDTQYF.

This chain links TRBV2 with TRBJ1-1; 7 nucleotides agree with TRBD1. V dropped 7 bases and J dropped 4; count of bases not matched to a gene: 6. The CDR3 covers 13 residues. Germline CDR1 is SNHLY and CDR2 is FYNNEI. The CDR3 DNA follows: TGTGCCAGCATTCGGCCAGGGGGCACTGAAGCTTTCTTT. This gives the protein CASIRPGGTEAFF. The whole variable domain, remainder taken from reference TRBV2 and TRBJ1-1, is EPEVTQTPSHQVTQMGQEVILRCVPISNHLYFYWYRQILGQKVEFLVSFYNNEISEKSEIFDDQFSVERPDGSNFTLKIRSTKLEDSAMYFCASIRPGGTEAFFGQGTRLTVV.